These 2 T cell receptor beta chains came from one sample sequenced in a study of T cell repertoires in cytomegalovirus infection. Their antigens remain unidentified. Using its own MiXCR run on the reads, TCRdb lists one record per CDR3 protein. The repertoire includes around 140,000 distinct CDR3 sequences, 30% to 40% of them detected once, and 52% sits in the top ten. The sequenced sample was CD8+ T cells from cultured PBMCs, obtained from culture after CMV antigen stimulation. The receptor source for this set is a human donor in good health (CMV status not recorded). Some clones in this sample may be carry-over from other donors' samples.

This clonotype came up a few times. The chain combines TRBV19 with TRBJ1-2; 7 nucleotides line up with TRBD1. The germline V gene encodes CDR1 LNHDA and CDR2 SQIVND (reference sequence). The CDR3 loop spans 13 amino acids. After removal of 3 bases from V and 6 bases from J, the junction contained 4 bases not matched to a gene. This chain's CDR3 is CASSMTGIDGYTF. CDR3 coding DNA: TGTGCCAGTAGTATGACAGGGATCGATGGCTACACCTTC.

This clonotype was detected a few times. The CDR3 sequence is CASSSQGGEQYF. As DNA, the CDR3 is TGTGCCAGCAGCTCGCAGGGAGGCGAGCAGTACTTC. The chain is built from TRBV7-9 and TRBJ2-7; a weak D match, TRBD2 (6 bases). Trimming left V 4 bases short and J 6 bases short, with 10 bases between. Germline assignment: CDR1 SEHNR and CDR2 FQNEAQ (reference sequence). The CDR3 loop spans 12 amino acids.